This record concerns one T cell receptor beta chain sequence. The record originates from a study of blood T cell repertoires in COVID-19. In germline, CDR1 is LNHNV, CDR2 YYDKDF (reference sequence). This CDR3 has 15 amino acids. With 3 bases clipped from V and 13 bases from J, the junction kept 17 bases outside the gene matches. Source study methods: Nucleated cell number was recorded as an estimate derived from reference gene primer amplification. Clones were read by immunoSEQ multiplex PCR, and TCRdb kept only the in-frame ones, dropping some. V, J and clone size are taken as reported in that table, and D and trimming were inferred from the DNA itself. Of approximately 56,000 clones in the sample, under 90% were seen once.

Input material: peripheral blood. This sequence was found in a woman of 80 years or more with acute or convalescent COVID-19. V usage is TRBV15 and J usage is TRBJ1-2, with 7 nucleotides matching TRBD1. The CDR3 region is CATSRGPNRDRHSTF. CDR3 coding DNA: TGTGCCACCAGCAGGGGACCAAACCGGGACAGACATTCCACCTTC.